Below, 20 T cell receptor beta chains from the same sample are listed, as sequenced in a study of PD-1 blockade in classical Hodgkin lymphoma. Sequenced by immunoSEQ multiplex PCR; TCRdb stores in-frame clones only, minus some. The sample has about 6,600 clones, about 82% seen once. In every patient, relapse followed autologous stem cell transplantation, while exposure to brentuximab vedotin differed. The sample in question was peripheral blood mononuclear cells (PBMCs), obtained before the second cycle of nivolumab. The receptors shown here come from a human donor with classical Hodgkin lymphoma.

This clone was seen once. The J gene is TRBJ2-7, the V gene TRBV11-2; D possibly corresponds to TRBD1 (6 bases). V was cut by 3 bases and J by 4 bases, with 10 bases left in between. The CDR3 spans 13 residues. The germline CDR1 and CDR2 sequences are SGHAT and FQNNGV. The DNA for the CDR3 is TGTGCCAGCAGCTTCACAGGGATTTACGAGCAGTACGTC. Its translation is CASSFTGIYEQYV.

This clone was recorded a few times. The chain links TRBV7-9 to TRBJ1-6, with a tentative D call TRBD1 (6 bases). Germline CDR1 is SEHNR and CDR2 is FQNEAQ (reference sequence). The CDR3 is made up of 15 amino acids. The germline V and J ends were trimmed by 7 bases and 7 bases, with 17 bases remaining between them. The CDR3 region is CASTKEGQTNSPLHF. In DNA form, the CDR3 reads TGTGCCAGCACCAAGGAGGGACAAACCAATTCACCCCTCCACTTT. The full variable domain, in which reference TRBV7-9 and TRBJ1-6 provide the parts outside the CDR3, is DTGVSQNPRHKITKRGQNVTFRCDPISEHNRLYWYRQTLGQGPEFLTYFQNEAQLEKSRLLSDRFSAERPKGSFSTLEIQRTEQGDSAMYLCASTKEGQTNSPLHFGNGTRLTVT.

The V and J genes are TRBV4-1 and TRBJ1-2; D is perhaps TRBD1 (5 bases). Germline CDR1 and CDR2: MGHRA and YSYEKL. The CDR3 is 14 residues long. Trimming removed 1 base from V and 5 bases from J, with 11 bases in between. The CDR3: CASSQVLGGYGYTF. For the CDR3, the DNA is TGCGCCAGCAGCCAAGTGCTGGGGGGATATGGCTACACCTTC.

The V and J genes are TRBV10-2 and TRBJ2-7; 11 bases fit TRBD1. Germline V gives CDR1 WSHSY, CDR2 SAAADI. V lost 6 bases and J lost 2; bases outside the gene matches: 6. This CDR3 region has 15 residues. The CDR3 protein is CASRPGQGGPYEQYV. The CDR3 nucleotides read TGCGCCAGCAGACCGGGACAGGGGGGCCCCTACGAGCAGTACGTC.

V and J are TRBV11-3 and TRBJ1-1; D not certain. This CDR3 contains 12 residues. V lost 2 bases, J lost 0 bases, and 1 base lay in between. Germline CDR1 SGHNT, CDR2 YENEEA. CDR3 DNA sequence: TGTGCCAGCAGCTTACTGAACACTGAAGCTTTCTTT. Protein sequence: CASSLLNTEAFF.

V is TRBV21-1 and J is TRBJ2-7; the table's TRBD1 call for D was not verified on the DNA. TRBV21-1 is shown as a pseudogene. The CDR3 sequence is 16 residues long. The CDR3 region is CASSTQMIGTGLEQYV. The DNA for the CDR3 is TGTGCCAGCAGCACTCAAATGATTGGGACAGGGCTCGAGCAGTACGTC.

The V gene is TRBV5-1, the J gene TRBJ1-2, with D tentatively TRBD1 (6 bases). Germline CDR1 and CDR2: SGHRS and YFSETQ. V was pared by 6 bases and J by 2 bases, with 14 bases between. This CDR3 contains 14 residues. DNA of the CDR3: TGCGCCAGCAAGAAGGACAGTGGGAACTATGGCTACACCTTC. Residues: CASKKDSGNYGYTF.

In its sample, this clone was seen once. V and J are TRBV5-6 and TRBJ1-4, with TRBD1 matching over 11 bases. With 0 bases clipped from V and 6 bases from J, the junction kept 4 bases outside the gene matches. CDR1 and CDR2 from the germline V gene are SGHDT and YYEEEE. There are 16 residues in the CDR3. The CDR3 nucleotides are TGTGCCAGCAGCTTGGCCGGGACAGGGGGGTATGAAAAACTGTTTTTT. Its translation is CASSLAGTGGYEKLFF.

The CDR3 spells CASREGVETQYF. The CDR3 DNA reads TGCGCCAGCAGGGAGGGGGTGGAGACCCAGTACTTC. This chain joins TRBV10-2 and TRBJ2-5; D could derive from TRBD1 or TRBD2 (6 bases each). Germline V gene data show CDR1 as WSHSY and CDR2 as SAAADI. The CDR3 totals 12 residues. With 6 bases removed from V and 5 bases from J, the gap between germline ends came to 10 bases.

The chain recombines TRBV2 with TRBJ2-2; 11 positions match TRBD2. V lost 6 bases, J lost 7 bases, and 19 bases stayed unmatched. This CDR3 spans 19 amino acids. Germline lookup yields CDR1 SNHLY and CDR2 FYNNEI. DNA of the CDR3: TGTGCCAGCAGGAGACCGACATCGGGTAGCGGGAGGGCTATCGGGGAGCTGTTTTTT. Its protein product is CASRRPTSGSGRAIGELFF.

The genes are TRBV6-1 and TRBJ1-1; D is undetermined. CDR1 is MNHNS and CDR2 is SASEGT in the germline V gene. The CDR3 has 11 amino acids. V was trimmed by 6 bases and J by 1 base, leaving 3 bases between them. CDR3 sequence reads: CASSWNTEAFF. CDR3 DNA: TGTGCCAGCAGCTGGAACACTGAAGCTTTCTTT.

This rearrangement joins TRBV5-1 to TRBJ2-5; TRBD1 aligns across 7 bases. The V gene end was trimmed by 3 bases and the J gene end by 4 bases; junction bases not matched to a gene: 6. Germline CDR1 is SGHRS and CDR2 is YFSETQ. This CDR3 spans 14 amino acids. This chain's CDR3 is CASSYLGTVETQYF. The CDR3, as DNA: TGCGCCAGCAGCTACCTCGGGACAGTAGAGACCCAGTACTTC.

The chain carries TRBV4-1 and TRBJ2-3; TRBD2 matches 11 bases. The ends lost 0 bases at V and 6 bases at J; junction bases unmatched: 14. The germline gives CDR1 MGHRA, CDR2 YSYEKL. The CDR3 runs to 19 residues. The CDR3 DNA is TGCGCCAGCAGCCAAGATAAACCCGGGCTAGCGGGGGGCAGGGATACGCAGTATTTT. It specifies CASSQDKPGLAGGRDTQYF.

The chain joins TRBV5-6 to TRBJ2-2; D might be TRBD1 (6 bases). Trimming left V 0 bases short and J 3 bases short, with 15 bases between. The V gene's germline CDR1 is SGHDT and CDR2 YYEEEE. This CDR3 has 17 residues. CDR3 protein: CASSLGPRGWDTGELFF. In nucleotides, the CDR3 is TGTGCCAGCAGCTTGGGGCCCAGGGGATGGGACACCGGGGAGCTGTTTTTT.

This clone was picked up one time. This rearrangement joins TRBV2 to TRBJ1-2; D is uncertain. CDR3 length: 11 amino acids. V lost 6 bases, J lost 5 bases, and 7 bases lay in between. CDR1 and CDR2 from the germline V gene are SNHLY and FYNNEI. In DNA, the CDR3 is TGTGCCAGCAGGCAACGGTATGGCTACACCTTC. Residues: CASRQRYGYTF.

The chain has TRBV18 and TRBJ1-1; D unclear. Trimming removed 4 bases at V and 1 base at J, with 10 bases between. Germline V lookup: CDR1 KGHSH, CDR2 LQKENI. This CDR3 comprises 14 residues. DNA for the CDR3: TGTGCCAGCTCACGAAGTGGACCGAACACTGAAGCTTTCTTT. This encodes CASSRSGPNTEAFF.

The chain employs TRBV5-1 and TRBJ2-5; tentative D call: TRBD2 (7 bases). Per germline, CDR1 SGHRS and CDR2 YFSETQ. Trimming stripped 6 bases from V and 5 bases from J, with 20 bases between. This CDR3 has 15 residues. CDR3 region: CASTRRGGGEETQYF. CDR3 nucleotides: TGCGCCAGCACCCGGAGGGGGGGCGGGGAGGAGACCCAGTACTTC.

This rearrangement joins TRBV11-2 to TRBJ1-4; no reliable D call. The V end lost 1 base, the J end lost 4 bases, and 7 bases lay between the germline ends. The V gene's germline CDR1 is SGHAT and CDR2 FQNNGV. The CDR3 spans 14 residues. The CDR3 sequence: CASSLGLGNEKLFF. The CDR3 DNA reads TGTGCCAGCAGCTTAGGTCTAGGTAATGAAAAACTGTTTTTT.

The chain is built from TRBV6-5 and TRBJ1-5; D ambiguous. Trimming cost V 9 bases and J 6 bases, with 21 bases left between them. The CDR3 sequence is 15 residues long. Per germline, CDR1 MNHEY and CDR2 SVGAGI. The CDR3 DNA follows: TGTGCCAGTTACCCCCCGATTGCAAAGGGTCAGCCCCAGCATTTT. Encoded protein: CASYPPIAKGQPQHF.

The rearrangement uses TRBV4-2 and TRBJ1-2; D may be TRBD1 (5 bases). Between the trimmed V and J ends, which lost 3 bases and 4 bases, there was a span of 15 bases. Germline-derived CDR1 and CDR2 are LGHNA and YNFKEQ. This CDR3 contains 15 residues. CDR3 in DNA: TGTGCCAGCAGCCATCTGACAGCCCGCGGCTATGGCTACACCTTC. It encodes CASSHLTARGYGYTF.